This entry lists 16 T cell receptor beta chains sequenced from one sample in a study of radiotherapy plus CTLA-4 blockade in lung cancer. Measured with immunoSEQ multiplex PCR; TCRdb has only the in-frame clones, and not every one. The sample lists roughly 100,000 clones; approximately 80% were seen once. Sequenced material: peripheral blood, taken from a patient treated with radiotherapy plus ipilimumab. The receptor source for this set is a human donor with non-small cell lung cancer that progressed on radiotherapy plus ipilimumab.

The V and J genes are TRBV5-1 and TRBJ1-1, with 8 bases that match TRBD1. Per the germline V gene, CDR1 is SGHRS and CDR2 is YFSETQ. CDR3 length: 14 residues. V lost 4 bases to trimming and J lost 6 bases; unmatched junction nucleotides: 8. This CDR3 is CASSVDRGFAEAFF. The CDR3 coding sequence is TGCGCCAGCAGCGTAGACAGGGGCTTTGCTGAAGCTTTCTTT.

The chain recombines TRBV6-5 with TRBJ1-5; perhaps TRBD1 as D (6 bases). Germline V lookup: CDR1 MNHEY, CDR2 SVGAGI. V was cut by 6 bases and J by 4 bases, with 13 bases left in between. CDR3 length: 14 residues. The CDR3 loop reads CASSRGQVNQPQHF. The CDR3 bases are TGTGCCAGCAGCAGGGGACAAGTGAATCAGCCCCAGCATTTT.

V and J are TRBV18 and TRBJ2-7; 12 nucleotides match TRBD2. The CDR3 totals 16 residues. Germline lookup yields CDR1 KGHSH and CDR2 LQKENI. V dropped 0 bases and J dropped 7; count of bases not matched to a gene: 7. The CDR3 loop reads CASSPPALAGGGEQYF. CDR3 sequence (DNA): TGTGCCAGCTCACCACCTGCGCTAGCGGGAGGGGGAGAGCAGTACTTC.

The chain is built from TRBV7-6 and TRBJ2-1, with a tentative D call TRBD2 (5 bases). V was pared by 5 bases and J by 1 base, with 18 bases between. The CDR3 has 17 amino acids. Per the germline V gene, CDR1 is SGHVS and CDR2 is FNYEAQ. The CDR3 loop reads CASSPSWRAKSYNEQFF. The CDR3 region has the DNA TGTGCCAGCAGCCCCTCGTGGCGGGCTAAATCCTACAATGAGCAGTTCTTC.

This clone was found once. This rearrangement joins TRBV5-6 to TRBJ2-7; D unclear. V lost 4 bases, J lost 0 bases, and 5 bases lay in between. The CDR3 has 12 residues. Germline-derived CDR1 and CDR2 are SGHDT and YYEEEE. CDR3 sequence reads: CASSRNSYEQYF. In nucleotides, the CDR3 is TGTGCCAGCAGCCGCAACTCCTACGAGCAGTACTTC.

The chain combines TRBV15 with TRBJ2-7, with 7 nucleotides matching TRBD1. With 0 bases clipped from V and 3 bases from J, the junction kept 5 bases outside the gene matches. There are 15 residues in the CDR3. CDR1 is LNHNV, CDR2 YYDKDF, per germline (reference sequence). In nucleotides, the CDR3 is TGTGCCACCAGCAGAGATAGGGGGCCACACTACGAGCAGTACGTC. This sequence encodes CATSRDRGPHYEQYV.

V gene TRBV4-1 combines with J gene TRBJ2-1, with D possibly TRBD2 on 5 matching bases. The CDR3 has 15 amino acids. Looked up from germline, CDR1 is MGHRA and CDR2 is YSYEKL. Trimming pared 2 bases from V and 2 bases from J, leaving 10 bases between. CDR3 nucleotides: TGCGCCAGCAGCCAAAGGGAGACCGCCTACAATGAGCAGTTCTTC. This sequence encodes CASSQRETAYNEQFF.

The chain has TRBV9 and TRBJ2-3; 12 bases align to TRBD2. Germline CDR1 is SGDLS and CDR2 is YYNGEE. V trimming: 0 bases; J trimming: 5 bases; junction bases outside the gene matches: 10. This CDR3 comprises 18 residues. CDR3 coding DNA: TGTGCCAGCAGCGTAGACCTAGCGGGAGGGCCGCGGAGAGATACGCAGTATTTT. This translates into CASSVDLAGGPRRDTQYF. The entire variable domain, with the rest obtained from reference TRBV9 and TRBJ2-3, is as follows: DSGVTQTPKHLITATGQRVTLRCSPRSGDLSVYWYQQSLDQGLQFLIQYYNGEERAKGNILERFSAQQFPDLHSELNLSSLELGDSALYFCASSVDLAGGPRRDTQYFGPGTRLTVL.

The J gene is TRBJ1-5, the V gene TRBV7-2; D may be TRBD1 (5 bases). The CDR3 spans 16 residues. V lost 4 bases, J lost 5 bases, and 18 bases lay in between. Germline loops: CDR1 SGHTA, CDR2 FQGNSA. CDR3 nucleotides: TGTGCCAGCAGCTCCGGAGGGGATCTGGGCCATCAGCCCCAGCATTTT. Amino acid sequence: CASSSGGDLGHQPQHF.

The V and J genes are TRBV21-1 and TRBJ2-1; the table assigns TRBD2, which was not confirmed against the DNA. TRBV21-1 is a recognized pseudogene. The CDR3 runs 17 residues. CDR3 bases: TGTGCCAGCAGTAGGCAGCTAGCTCACCATTCCGACAATGAGCAGTTCTTC. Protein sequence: CASSRQLAHHSDNEQFF.

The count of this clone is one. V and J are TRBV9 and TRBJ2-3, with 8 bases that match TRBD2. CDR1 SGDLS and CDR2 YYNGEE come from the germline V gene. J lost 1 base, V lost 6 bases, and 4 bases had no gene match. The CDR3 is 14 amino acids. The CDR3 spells CASIQAGGTDTQYF. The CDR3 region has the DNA TGTGCCAGCATCCAAGCGGGGGGCACAGATACGCAGTATTTT.

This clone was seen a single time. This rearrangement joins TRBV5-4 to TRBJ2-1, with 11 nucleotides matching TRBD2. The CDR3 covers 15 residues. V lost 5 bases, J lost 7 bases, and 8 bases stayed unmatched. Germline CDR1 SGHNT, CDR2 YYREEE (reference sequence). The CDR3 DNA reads TGTGCCAGCAGTCTGGATACTAGCGGGAGTAATGAGCAGTTCTTC. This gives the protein CASSLDTSGSNEQFF.

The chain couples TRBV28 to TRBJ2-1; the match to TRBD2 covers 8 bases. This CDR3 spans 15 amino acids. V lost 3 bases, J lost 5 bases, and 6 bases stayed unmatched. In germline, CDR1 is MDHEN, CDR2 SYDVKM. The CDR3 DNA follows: TGTGCCAGCAGTTTGGTGCCGGGACTAGACAATGAGCAGTTCTTC. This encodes CASSLVPGLDNEQFF.

DNA for the CDR3: TGTGCCAGTAGTATAGGACGTTGGGGGGGTCAGCCCCAGCATTTT. Translated, it gives CASSIGRWGGQPQHF. The rearrangement uses TRBV19 and TRBJ1-5; TRBD1 is a possible D gene (5 bases). The germline gives CDR1 LNHDA, CDR2 SQIVND (reference sequence). The CDR3 covers 15 residues. V lost 1 base, J lost 6 bases, and 13 bases lay in between.

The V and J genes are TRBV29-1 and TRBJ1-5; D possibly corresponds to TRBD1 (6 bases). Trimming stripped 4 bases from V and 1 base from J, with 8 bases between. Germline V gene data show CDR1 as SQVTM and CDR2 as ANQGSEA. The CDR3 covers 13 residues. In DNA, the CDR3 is TGCAGCGTTGCTAGGGGGAGCAATCAGCCCCAGCATTTT. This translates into CSVARGSNQPQHF.

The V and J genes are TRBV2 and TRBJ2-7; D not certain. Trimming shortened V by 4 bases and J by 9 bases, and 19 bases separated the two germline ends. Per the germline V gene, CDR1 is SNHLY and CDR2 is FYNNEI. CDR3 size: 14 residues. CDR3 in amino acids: CASSVTARQPAQYV. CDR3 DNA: TGTGCCAGCAGTGTTACAGCCAGACAACCCGCGCAGTACGTC.